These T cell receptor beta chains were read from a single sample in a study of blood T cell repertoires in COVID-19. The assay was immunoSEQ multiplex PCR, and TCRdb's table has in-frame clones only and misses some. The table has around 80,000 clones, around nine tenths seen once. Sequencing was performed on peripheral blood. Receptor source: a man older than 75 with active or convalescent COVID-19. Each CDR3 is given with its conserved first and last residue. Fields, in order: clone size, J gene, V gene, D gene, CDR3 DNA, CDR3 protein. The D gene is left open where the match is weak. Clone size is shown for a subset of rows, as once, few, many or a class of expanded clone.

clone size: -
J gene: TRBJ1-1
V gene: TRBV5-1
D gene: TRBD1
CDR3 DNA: TGCGCCAGCAGCTCCGAAACGACAGGGGGCCTTAACACTGAAGCTTTCTTT
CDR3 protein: CASSSETTGGLNTEAFF

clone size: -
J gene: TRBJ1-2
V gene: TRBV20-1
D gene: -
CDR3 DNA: TGCAGTGCTAGTGGACCCCTGGGCAACTATGGCTACACCTTC
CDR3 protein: CSASGPLGNYGYTF

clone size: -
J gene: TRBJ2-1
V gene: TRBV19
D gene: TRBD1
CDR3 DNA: TGTGCCAGTAGTATAGAAAAGACAGGGGTGGGGTCCTACAATGAGCAGTTCTTC
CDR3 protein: CASSIEKTGVGSYNEQFF

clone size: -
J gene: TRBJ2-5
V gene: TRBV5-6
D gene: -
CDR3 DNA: TGTGCCAGCAGCCCCAGGTTGTTCCCCGAGACCCAGTACTTC
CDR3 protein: CASSPRLFPETQYF

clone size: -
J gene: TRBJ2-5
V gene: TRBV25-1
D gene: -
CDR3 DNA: TGTGCCAGCAGTGAATTACAGGGCCCGACTGGGACCCAGTACTTC
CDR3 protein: CASSELQGPTGTQYF

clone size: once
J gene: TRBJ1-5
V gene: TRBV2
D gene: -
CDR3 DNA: TGTGCCAGCGGCGAACAGGTCAATCAGCCCCAGCATTTT
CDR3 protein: CASGEQVNQPQHF

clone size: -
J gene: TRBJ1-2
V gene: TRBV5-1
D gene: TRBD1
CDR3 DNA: TGCGCCAGCAGCTGGGGACAGGGAGTCTATGGCTACACCTTC
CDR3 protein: CASSWGQGVYGYTF

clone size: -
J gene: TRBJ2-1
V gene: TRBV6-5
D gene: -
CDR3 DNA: TGTGCCAGCAGTCTCGATAGAGCGGGTCTTAATGAGCAGTTCTTC
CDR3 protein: CASSLDRAGLNEQFF

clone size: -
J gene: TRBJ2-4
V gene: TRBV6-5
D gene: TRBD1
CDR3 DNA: TGTGCCAGCAGATTACAGGGGATGGACATTCAGTACTTC
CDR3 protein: CASRLQGMDIQYF

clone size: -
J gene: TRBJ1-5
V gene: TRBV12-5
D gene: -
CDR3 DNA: TGTGCTAGTGGTTTGGTGTCTACCAATCAGCCCCAGCATTTT
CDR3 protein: CASGLVSTNQPQHF

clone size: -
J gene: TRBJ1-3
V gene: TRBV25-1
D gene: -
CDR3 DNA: TGTGCCAGCACTTCACTAGACGGTGTATACGGAAACACCATATATTTT
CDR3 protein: CASTSLDGVYGNTIYF

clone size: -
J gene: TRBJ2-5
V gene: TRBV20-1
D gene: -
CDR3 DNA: TGCAGTGCTAGTCTCCTCCCCGAGACCCAGTACTTC
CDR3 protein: CSASLLPETQYF

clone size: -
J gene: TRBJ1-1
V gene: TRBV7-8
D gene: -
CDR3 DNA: TGTGCCAGCAGCCGAGAGAGTCGGGGGAACACTGAAGCTTTCTTT
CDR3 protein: CASSRESRGNTEAFF

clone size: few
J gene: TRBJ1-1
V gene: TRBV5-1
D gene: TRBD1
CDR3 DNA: TGCGCCAGCAGCCTCCGACAGGGGGTTGGCACTGAAGCTTTCTTT
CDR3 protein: CASSLRQGVGTEAFF

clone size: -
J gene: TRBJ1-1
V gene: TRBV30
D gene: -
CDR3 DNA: TGTGCCTGGAGAGGGGTGACGGCTATTACTGAAGCTTTCTTT
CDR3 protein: CAWRGVTAITEAFF

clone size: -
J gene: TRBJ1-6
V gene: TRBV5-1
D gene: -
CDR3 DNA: TGCGCCAGCAGACAGGCGGAGAACTATAATTCACCCCTCCACTTT
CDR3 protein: CASRQAENYNSPLHF

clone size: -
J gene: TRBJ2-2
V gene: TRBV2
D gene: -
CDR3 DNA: TGTGCCAGCAGTGGTGAAGGGGAAACCGGGGAGCTGTTTTTT
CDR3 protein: CASSGEGETGELFF

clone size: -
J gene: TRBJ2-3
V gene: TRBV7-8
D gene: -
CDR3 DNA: TGTGCCAGCAGCTTAGCGCGGGCAGGCACAGATACGCAGTATTTT
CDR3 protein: CASSLARAGTDTQYF

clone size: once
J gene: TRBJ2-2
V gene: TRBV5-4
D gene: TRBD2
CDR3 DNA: TGTGCCAGCAGCCCACTAGCGGGAGCCACCGGGGAGCTGTTTTTT
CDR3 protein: CASSPLAGATGELFF

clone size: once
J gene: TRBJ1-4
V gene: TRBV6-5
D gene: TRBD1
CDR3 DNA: TGTGCCAGCAGTTACTACGGGACAGGGTCCCAAAAACTGTTTTTT
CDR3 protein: CASSYYGTGSQKLFF

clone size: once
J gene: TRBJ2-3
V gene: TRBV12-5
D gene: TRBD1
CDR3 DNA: TGTGCTAGTGGCTTACAGGGGGCCTCAGATACGCAGTATTTT
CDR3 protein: CASGLQGASDTQYF

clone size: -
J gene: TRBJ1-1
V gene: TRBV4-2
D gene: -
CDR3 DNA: TGTGCCAGCAGCCAAGAAGGGGGGGCCCCTGAAGCTTTCTTT
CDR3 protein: CASSQEGGAPEAFF

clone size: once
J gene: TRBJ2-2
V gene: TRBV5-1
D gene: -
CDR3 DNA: TGCGCCAGCAGCTTGGACGTAGCCGCCCGCGGGCAGCTGTTTTTT
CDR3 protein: CASSLDVAARGQLFF

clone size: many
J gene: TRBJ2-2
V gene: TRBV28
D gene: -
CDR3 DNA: TGTGCCAGCAGTTTGAGCTCTGCGTCCGGGGAGCTGTTTTTT
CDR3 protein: CASSLSSASGELFF

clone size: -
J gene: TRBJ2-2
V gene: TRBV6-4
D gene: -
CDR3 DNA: TGTGCCAGCAGCCAAGGCCTGGGGGGAATCACCGGGGAGCTGTTTTTT
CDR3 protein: CASSQGLGGITGELFF

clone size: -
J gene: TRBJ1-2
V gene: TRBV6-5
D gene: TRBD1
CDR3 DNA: TGTGCCAGCAGTTACACCGACAGGGGCTATGGCTACACCTTC
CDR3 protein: CASSYTDRGYGYTF

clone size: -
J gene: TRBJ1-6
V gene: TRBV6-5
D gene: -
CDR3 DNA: TGTGCCAGCAGCAATACGAGAAATTCACCCCTCCACTTT
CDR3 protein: CASSNTRNSPLHF

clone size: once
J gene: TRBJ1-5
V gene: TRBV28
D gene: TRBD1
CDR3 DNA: TGTGCCAGCCGAGGGACAGCGTATCAGCCCCAGCATTTT
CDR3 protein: CASRGTAYQPQHF

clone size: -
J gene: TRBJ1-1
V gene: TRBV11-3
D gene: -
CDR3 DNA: TGTGCCAGCAGTCTTGTAAGTTTCGGGACTGAAGCTTTCTTT
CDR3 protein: CASSLVSFGTEAFF

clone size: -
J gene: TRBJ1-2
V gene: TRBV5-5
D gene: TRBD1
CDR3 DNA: TGTGCCAGCAGCTTTGGAGCCGGGACAGGGGAAATCTATGGCTACACCTTC
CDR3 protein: CASSFGAGTGEIYGYTF

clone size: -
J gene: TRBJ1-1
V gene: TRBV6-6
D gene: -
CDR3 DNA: TGTGCCAGCAGCCCAGATTACACTGAAGCTTTCTTT
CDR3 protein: CASSPDYTEAFF

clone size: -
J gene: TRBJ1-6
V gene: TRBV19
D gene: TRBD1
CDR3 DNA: TGTGCCAGTACGGGACAGGAAAATTCACCCCTCCACTTT
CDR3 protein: CASTGQENSPLHF

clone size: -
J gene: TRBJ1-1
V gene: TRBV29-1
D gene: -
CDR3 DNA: TGCAGCGTTGAATGGGGGGTAGGAACTGAAGCTTTCTTT
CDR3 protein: CSVEWGVGTEAFF

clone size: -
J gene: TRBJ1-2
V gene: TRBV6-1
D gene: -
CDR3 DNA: TGTGCCAGCAGTGAAGCGACACATCTCTATGGCTACACCTTC
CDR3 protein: CASSEATHLYGYTF

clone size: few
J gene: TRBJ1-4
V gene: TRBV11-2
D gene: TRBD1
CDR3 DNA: TGTGCCAGCAGCGCCCGACAGGGGGCGCGTGAAAAACTGTTTTTT
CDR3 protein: CASSARQGAREKLFF

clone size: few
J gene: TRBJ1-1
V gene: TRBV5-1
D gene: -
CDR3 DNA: TGCGCCAGCAGCCCAACCTTACAGCGCCGGAGGAGAGCTTTCTTT
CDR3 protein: CASSPTLQRRRRAFF

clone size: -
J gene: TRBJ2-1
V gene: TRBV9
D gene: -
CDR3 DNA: TGTGCCAGCAGACCCCGGGACACATCCTCCTACAATGAGCAGTTCTTC
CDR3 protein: CASRPRDTSSYNEQFF

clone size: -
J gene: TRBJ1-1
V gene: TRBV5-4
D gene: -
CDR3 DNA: TGTGCCAGCAGCCGGACTGACCTGAACACTGAAGCTTTCTTT
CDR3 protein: CASSRTDLNTEAFF

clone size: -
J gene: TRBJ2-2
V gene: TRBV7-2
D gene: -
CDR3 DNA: TGTGCCAGCAGCTTAGACCCCCCAGGGTCTACGGGGGAGCTGTTTTTT
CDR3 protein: CASSLDPPGSTGELFF

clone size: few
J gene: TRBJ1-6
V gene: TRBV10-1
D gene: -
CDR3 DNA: TGCGCCAGCAGTGAGTCTAGGACAGAGAATTCACCCCTCCACTTT
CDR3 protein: CASSESRTENSPLHF

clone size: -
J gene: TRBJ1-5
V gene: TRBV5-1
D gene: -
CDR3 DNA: TGCGCCAGCAGCTTGGCGGGGGTGGGCAATCAGCCCCAGCATTTT
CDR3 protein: CASSLAGVGNQPQHF

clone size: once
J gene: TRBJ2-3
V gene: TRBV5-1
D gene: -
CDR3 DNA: TGCGCCAGCAGCCCTTACCTAGGCGCAGATACGCAGTATTTT
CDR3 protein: CASSPYLGADTQYF

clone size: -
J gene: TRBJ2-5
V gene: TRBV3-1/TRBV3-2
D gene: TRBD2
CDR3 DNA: TGTGCCAGCAGCCAAGTAACTAGCGGGGGGATATCGCAAGAGACCCAGTACTTC
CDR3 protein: CASSQVTSGGISQETQYF

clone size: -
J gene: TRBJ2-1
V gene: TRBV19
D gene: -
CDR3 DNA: TGTGCCAGTAGTCCACGGGGGAGTTACAATGAGCAGTTCTTC
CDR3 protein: CASSPRGSYNEQFF

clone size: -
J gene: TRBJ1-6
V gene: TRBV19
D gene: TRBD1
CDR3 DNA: TGTGCCAGTAGTGCGGCCGGGACAGGGGATCCACCCCTCCACTTT
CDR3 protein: CASSAAGTGDPPLHF

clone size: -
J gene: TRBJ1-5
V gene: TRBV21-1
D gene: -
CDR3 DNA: TGTGCCAGCACCCAACACAGGGGTTTTATCAGCAATCAGCCCCAGCATTTT
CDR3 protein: CASTQHRGFISNQPQHF

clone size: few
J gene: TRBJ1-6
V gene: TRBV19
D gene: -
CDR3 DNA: TGTGCCAGTAGTATTGGTCCACTTAGCTCCTATAATTCACCCCTCCACTTT
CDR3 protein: CASSIGPLSSYNSPLHF

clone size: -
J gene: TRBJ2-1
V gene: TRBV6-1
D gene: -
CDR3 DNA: TGTGCCAGCAGTGAACGGGAACCTACAAGAGAGCAGTTCTTC
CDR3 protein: CASSEREPTREQFF

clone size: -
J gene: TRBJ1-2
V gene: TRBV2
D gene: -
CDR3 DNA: TGTGCCAGCAGTGACAGGGCGGGAGGCTACACCTTC
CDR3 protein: CASSDRAGGYTF

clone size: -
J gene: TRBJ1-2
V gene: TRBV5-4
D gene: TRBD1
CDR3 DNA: TGTGCCAGCAGCTTGGCCGGACAGGCGCATGGCTACACCTTC
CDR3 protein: CASSLAGQAHGYTF

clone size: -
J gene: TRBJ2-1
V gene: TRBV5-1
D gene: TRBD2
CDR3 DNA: TGCGCCAGCAGCCCGGGACTAGCATACAATGAGCAGTTCTTC
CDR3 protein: CASSPGLAYNEQFF

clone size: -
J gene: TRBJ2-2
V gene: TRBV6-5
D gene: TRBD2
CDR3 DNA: TGTGCCAGCAGTCTAGCGGGGGCCGCCAGGGAGCTGTTTTTT
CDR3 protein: CASSLAGAARELFF

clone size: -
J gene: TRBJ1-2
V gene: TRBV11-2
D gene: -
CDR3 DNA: TGTGCCAGCAGCTTAGATCAGGGATTGGGCGGCTACACCTTC
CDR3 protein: CASSLDQGLGGYTF

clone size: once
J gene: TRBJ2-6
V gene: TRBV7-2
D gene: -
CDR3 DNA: TGTGCCAGCAGCGCCGCAGGGGCTGGGGCCAACGTCCTGACTTTC
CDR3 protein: CASSAAGAGANVLTF